Following are 22 T cell receptor beta chains from one sample sequenced in a study of vaccination and CD4 T cells after COVID-19. Sample treatment: approximately nine-day PBMC culture with coronavirus spike peptide pools or control peptides (ViraFEST assay). Which antigens these TCRs recognize remains unknown. With the Oncomine TCR Beta short-read assay, DNA from cultured CD4+ T cells was sequenced. Using its own MiXCR run on the PCR reads, TCRdb lists one record per CDR3 protein. The data hold around 12,000 distinct CDR3 sequences, with 58% observed a single time. The material sequenced was cultured CD4+ T cells from blood, taken after SARS-CoV-2 vaccination. The receptors were gathered from a human donor with COVID-19.

This clonotype showed up just a few times. This chain joins TRBV6-2 or TRBV6-3 and TRBJ1-1, with D unclear. From germline, CDR1 is MNHEY and CDR2 SVGEGT. Trimming pared 2 bases from V and 5 bases from J, leaving 12 bases between. The CDR3 spans 14 residues. This chain's CDR3 is CASSYKPGVTEAFF. CDR3 bases: TGTGCCAGCAGTTACAAACCCGGCGTAACTGAAGCTTTCTTT.

This chain joins TRBV9 and TRBJ1-5; tentatively, D is TRBD1 (6 bases). The CDR3 loop spans 15 amino acids. Per the germline V gene, CDR1 is SGDLS and CDR2 is YYNGEE. Between the trimmed V and J ends, which lost 0 bases and 1 base, there was a span of 8 bases. For the CDR3, the DNA is TGTGCCAGCAGCGTAGGGCAGGGGAGCAATCAGCCCCAGCATTTT. This gives the protein CASSVGQGSNQPQHF.

The chain employs TRBV6-1 and TRBJ1-2; 7 positions match TRBD1. Unmatched junction bases numbered 7, after V lost 6 bases and J lost 6 bases. CDR1 and CDR2 (germline): MNHNS, SASEGT. This CDR3 is built from 13 residues. The CDR3 loop reads CASSQQGWDGYTF. CDR3 nucleotide sequence: TGTGCCAGCAGCCAACAGGGGTGGGATGGCTACACCTTC.

Notes on this clonotype: A read error may account for a junction end that differs from germline. The J gene is TRBJ2-5, the V gene TRBV7-7, with D possibly being TRBD1 or TRBD2 (6 bases each). The CDR3 consists of 15 residues. CDR1 and CDR2 from the germline V gene are SSHAT and FNYEAQ (reference sequence). The CDR3 region has the DNA TGTGCTAGCAGCTTAGAGATGGGGGGCCCTTTCAATCTGTACTTC. Its protein product is CASSLEMGGPFNLYF.

Points on this clonotype: At one end the junction does not follow the germline gene, possibly because of a read error. This sequence joins TRBV10-3 and TRBJ2-1, with 11 bases identical to TRBD2. The CDR3 has 16 residues. Germline CDR1 ENHRY, CDR2 SYGVKD. The CDR3 DNA is TGTGCCATCAGTCCTTTACTAGCGGGGGAAGACAATAAGCAGTTCTTC. This gives the protein CAISPLLAGEDNKQFF.

This clonotype was recorded a few times. The rearrangement uses TRBV30 and TRBJ2-3, with D hard to call. From germline, CDR1 is GTSNPN and CDR2 SVGIG (reference sequence). The germline V and J ends were trimmed by 3 bases and 3 bases, with 10 bases remaining between them. CDR3 length: 13 amino acids. DNA for the CDR3: TGTGCCTGGAGAAGCGTAGGGACAGATACGCAGTATTTT. This translates into CAWRSVGTDTQYF.

V and J are TRBV20-1 and TRBJ2-5; 7 nucleotides line up with TRBD1. The CDR3 is 13 residues long. Losses at the gene ends were 3 bases for V and 5 bases for J; bases not matched to a gene: 6. Germline assignment: CDR1 DFQATT and CDR2 SNEGSKA (reference sequence). The CDR3 bases are TGCAGTGCTAGCATGACAGGGTCGGAGACCCAGTACTTC. Residues: CSASMTGSETQYF.

This clonotype came up a few times. This rearrangement joins TRBV20-1 to TRBJ2-5; 9 nucleotides align to TRBD2. The CDR3 covers 16 residues. Germline CDR1 is DFQATT and CDR2 is SNEGSKA (reference sequence). V was clipped by 1 base and J by 6 bases; unmatched bases: 12. The CDR3 loop reads CSARVYSGGDVQTQYF. CDR3 DNA: TGCAGTGCTAGAGTTTATAGCGGGGGCGACGTTCAGACCCAGTACTTC.

This clonotype was counted only a few times. The genes are TRBV7-9 and TRBJ1-5; D is uncertain. CDR3 length equals 15 residues. In germline, CDR1 is SEHNR, CDR2 FQNEAQ (reference sequence). Trimming pared 1 base from V and 0 bases from J, leaving 7 bases between. The CDR3 sequence: CASSLGESSNQPQHF. DNA for the CDR3: TGTGCCAGCAGCTTAGGGGAGTCTAGCAATCAGCCCCAGCATTTT.

The rearrangement joins TRBV5-4 to TRBJ1-1; D gene uncertain. Trimming shortened V by 2 bases and J by 5 bases, and 7 bases separated the two germline ends. Germline assignment: CDR1 SGHNT and CDR2 YYREEE (reference sequence). This CDR3 is 12 amino acids long. The CDR3 here is CASSLRDTEAFF. The CDR3 DNA reads as TGTGCCAGCAGCTTACGGGATACTGAAGCTTTCTTT.

The chain joins TRBV20-1 to TRBJ2-1, with D maybe TRBD2 (5 bases). The CDR3 covers 13 residues. Germline V lookup: CDR1 DFQATT, CDR2 SNEGSKA (reference sequence). V was clipped by 3 bases and J by 4 bases, with 10 bases between them. The CDR3 coding sequence is TGCAGTGCTAGGCCCCGACTATACAATGAGCAGTTCTTC. This translates into CSARPRLYNEQFF.

This clonotype was observed a few times. J is TRBJ2-3 and V is TRBV20-1; D not certain. Germline values: CDR1 DFQATT, CDR2 SNEGSKA (reference sequence). V dropped 6 bases and J dropped 4 bases, with 14 bases sitting between them. This CDR3 contains 13 residues. CDR3 nucleotides: TGCAGTGCCCCGGTACTAATCGCAGATACGCAGTATTTT. Translating it yields CSAPVLIADTQYF.

The sample holds one count of this clonotype. The rearrangement uses TRBV7-2 and TRBJ1-5; D call uncertain. V shed 1 base and J shed 3 bases, with 13 bases lying between them. The CDR3 spans 16 residues. Germline V gives CDR1 SGHTA, CDR2 FQGNSA. The CDR3: CASSLDAGRFNQPQHF. Written as DNA, the CDR3 is TGTGCCAGCAGCTTAGATGCGGGCAGGTTCAATCAGCCCCAGCATTTT.

CDR3 in amino acids: CASSYPGRIETQYF. In DNA, the CDR3 is TGTGCCAGCAGTTACCCCGGTCGGATAGAGACCCAGTACTTC. The chain couples TRBV6-2 or TRBV6-3 to TRBJ2-5; D remains unclear. The length of the CDR3 is 14 residues. V shed 2 bases and J shed 4 bases, with 11 bases lying between them. Per germline, CDR1 MNHEY and CDR2 SVGEGT.

The chain recombines TRBV20-1 with TRBJ2-1; D is unclear. The V and J ends lost 2 bases and 13 bases respectively, with 12 bases between them. The CDR3 runs to 11 residues. CDR1 and CDR2 from the germline V gene are DFQATT and SNEGSKA (reference sequence). The CDR3 sequence is CSARFSQIQFF. The CDR3 region has the DNA TGCAGTGCTAGATTTAGTCAGATCCAGTTCTTC.

The rearrangement joins TRBV2 to TRBJ1-5; TRBD1 aligns across 7 bases. The ends lost 7 bases at V and 6 bases at J; junction bases unmatched: 9. This CDR3 region has 14 residues. CDR1 and CDR2 from the germline V gene are SNHLY and FYNNEI. CDR3 protein: CASNLGRDSQPQHF. CDR3 DNA sequence: TGTGCCAGCAATCTAGGACGGGACAGTCAGCCCCAGCATTTT.

The chain couples TRBV7-9 to TRBJ1-2; 7 bases fit TRBD1. The V gene end was trimmed by 2 bases and the J gene end by 8 bases; junction bases not matched to a gene: 8. Germline V lookup: CDR1 SEHNR, CDR2 FQNEAQ (reference sequence). CDR3 length: 14 amino acids. CDR3 protein: CASSLSARGKGYTF. In nucleotides, the CDR3 is TGTGCCAGCAGCTTATCGGCCAGGGGGAAAGGCTACACCTTC.

This CDR3 is CASRIGGSSTEAFF. CDR3 DNA sequence: TGTGCCAGCAGGATAGGGGGATCTTCCACTGAAGCTTTCTTT. This sequence joins TRBV12-3 or TRBV12-4 and TRBJ1-1; tentatively, D is TRBD1 (6 bases). Trimming stripped 6 bases from V and 4 bases from J, with 15 bases between. CDR3 length: 14 residues.

This chain connects TRBV5-1 to TRBJ2-5; 9 positions agree with TRBD1. V shed 2 bases and J 3 bases; nucleotides not matched to a gene: 8. The germline V gene has CDR1 SGHRS and CDR2 YFSETQ. The CDR3 has 16 residues. CDR3 protein: CASSFDRGRFEETQYF. CDR3 nucleotides: TGCGCCAGCAGCTTTGACAGGGGGAGATTCGAAGAGACCCAGTACTTC.

As for this clonotype: The junction shows a germline mismatch at one end, possibly a read error. V is TRBV7-7 and J is TRBJ2-1, with 9 positions matching TRBD2. Germline assignment: CDR1 SSHAT and CDR2 FNYEAQ (reference sequence). This CDR3 region has 14 residues. The CDR3 spells CASSPGTSSNEQFF. In DNA, the CDR3 is TGTGCTAGCAGCCCGGGGACTAGCTCCAATGAGCAGTTCTTC. The whole variable domain, filled in from reference TRBV7-7 and TRBJ2-1, reads GAGVSQSPRYKVTKRGQDVTLRCDPISSHATLYWYQQALGQGPEFLTYFNYEAQPDKSGLPSDRFSAERPEGSISTLTIQRTEQRDSAMYRCASSPGTSSNEQFFGPGTRLTVL.

The V and J genes are TRBV6-5 and TRBJ1-2; no reliable D call. V dropped 0 bases and J dropped 2 bases, with 10 bases sitting between them. The CDR3 has 15 amino acids. Germline V CDR1 and CDR2: MNHEY, SVGAGI. CDR3 residues: CASSYSHGLNYGYTF. DNA of the CDR3: TGTGCCAGCAGTTACTCCCACGGACTGAACTATGGCTACACCTTC.

The chain couples TRBV11-2 to TRBJ1-5, with 7 bases identical to TRBD1. The V and J ends lost 3 bases and 6 bases, in that order; junction bases with no gene match: 8. The CDR3 is 15 residues long. Germline V CDR1 and CDR2: SGHAT, FQNNGV. The DNA for the CDR3 is TGTGCCAGCAGCTTCAGACAGGGTTTAGGTCAGCCCCAGCATTTT. Translating it yields CASSFRQGLGQPQHF.